The table lists the clone carrying this T cell receptor (beta chain) with many counts. Clones were read by immunoSEQ multiplex PCR, and TCRdb kept only the in-frame ones, dropping some. This sample has about 29,000 clones; around nine tenths occur once, and the top ten carry about 6.3%. The length of the CDR3 is 14 residues. The germline CDR1 and CDR2 sequences are LNHDA and SQIVND (reference sequence). The V and J ends lost 1 base and 4 bases respectively, with 8 bases between them. The data belong to a study of T cell changes during pregnancy in multiple sclerosis. The chain joins TRBV19 to TRBJ1-5; D is possibly TRBD1 (5 bases). The material sequenced was CD8+ T cells from peripheral blood mononuclear cells, taken before pregnancy. The source of this sequence is a female donor with multiple sclerosis, enrolled in a pregnancy study. The DNA of the CDR3 is TGTGCCAGTAGTATAGCAGGGTTGAATCAGCCCCAGCATTTT. It encodes CASSIAGLNQPQHF.